The T cell receptor (beta chain) under discussion was sequenced for a study of CD8 T cells in Susac syndrome. On this clonotype: One end of the junction does not line up with germline, which may come from a read error.

From germline, CDR1 is SNHLY and CDR2 FYNNEI. This CDR3 is 15 amino acids long. Sequencing of TCR beta drew on CD8+ and CD4+ T cells from blood. Matched for age and sex, the controls were healthy donors. The RNA input was roughly 0.45 to 1 ug, and it was reverse transcribed with random hexamers. Amplification of TCR beta CDR3 used immunoSEQ multiplex PCR across 54 Vbeta and 13 Jbeta. Each CDR3 protein is one row after TCRdb ran MiXCR on the immunoSEQ multiplex PCR reads. The sample lists around 200,000 distinct CDR3 sequences, 90% to 95% occurring once. This rearrangement joins TRBV2 to TRBJ2-3; 11 bases are shared with TRBD1. Sequenced sample: CD4+ T cells from PBMCs. The TCR sequence derives from a human donor in good health. CDR3 protein: CASSEGQGAGDTQYF. The CDR3 DNA reads TGTGCCAGCAGCGAAGGACAGGGGGCTGGAGATACGCAGTATTTT.